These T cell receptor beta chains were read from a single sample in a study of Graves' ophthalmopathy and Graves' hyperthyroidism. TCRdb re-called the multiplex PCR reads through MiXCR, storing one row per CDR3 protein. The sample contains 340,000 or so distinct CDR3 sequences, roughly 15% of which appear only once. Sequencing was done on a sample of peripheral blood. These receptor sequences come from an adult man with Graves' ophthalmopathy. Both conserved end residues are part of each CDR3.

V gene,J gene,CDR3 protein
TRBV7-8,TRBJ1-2,CASSWGDSAGGGYTF
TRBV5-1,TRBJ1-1,CASSWGAGNPNTEAFF
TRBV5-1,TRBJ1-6,CASSPGHPDSPLHF
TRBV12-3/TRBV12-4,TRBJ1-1,CASSLMGQGSEAFF
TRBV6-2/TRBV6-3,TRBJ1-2,CASSFGTVYGYTF
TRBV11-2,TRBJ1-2,CASSFGRSAHYTF
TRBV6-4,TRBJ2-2,CASSGSPTGELFF
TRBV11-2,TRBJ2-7,CASSFSTGDYEQYF
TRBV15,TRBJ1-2,CATSPIDRTGDYGYTF
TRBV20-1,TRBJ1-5,CSARMGNQPQHF
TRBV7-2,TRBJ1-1,CASSLGGPRGSVFF